The 27 T cell receptor beta chains given below trace back to one sample, sequenced in a study of T cell changes during pregnancy in multiple sclerosis. Some clones are missing from TCRdb's copy, which holds only in-frame ones; the method was immunoSEQ multiplex PCR. Here the sample spans around 30,000 clones, about 91% being singletons. Sequenced here: CD4+ T cells from peripheral blood mononuclear cells, sampled in the second trimester of pregnancy. The receptors here all came from a female donor with multiple sclerosis, enrolled in a pregnancy study.

The chain recombines TRBV4-1 with TRBJ2-7, with D possibly matching TRBD1 (5 bases). This CDR3 contains 15 residues. V was trimmed by 2 bases and J by 2 bases, leaving 13 bases between them. Germline CDR1 MGHRA, CDR2 YSYEKL. CDR3 protein: CASSQNPAGTYEQYF. As DNA, the CDR3 is TGCGCCAGCAGCCAAAACCCCGCAGGGACCTACGAGCAGTACTTC.

This chain connects TRBV28 to TRBJ1-2; 10 bases align to TRBD1. Germline V gene lookup returns CDR1 MDHEN and CDR2 SYDVKM. The V and J ends lost 5 bases and 4 bases, in that order; junction bases with no gene match: 7. This CDR3 is built from 15 residues. CDR3 nucleotide sequence: TGTGCCAGCAGTCCGCCGGGACAGGGGCTCTATGGCTACACCTTC. Residues: CASSPPGQGLYGYTF.

The V gene is TRBV5-1, the J gene TRBJ2-2, with 9 bases aligning to TRBD1. CDR3 length equals 17 residues. V lost 3 bases, J lost 5 bases, and 11 bases stayed unmatched. The germline V gene has CDR1 SGHRS and CDR2 YFSETQ. The CDR3 coding sequence is TGCGCCAGCAGCTCAGGACCGGGACAGGGAGAAACCGGGGAGCTGTTTTTT. Translated: CASSSGPGQGETGELFF.

The chain employs TRBV11-3 and TRBJ2-3, with a possible D match to TRBD1 (5 bases). With 5 bases removed from V and 0 bases from J, the gap between germline ends came to 9 bases. Germline V gene lookup returns CDR1 SGHNT and CDR2 YENEEA. The CDR3 spans 14 residues. The CDR3 loop reads CASSPTASTDTQYF. The CDR3 DNA is TGTGCCAGCAGCCCGACAGCTAGCACAGATACGCAGTATTTT.

The chain uses TRBV6-1 and TRBJ2-1, with D possibly being TRBD1 (5 bases). The CDR3 contains 15 residues. CDR1 MNHNS and CDR2 SASEGT come from the germline V gene. Trimming cost V 1 base and J 3 bases, with 10 bases left between them. The CDR3 here is CASSEGRQGYNEQFF. CDR3 coding DNA: TGTGCCAGCAGTGAAGGGCGGCAGGGCTACAATGAGCAGTTCTTC.

J is TRBJ1-1 and V is TRBV27; D is ambiguous. The germline CDR1 and CDR2 sequences are MNHEY and SMNVEV (reference sequence). The V end lost 8 bases, the J end lost 3 bases, and 13 bases lay between the germline ends. There are 13 residues in the CDR3. The CDR3 protein is CASGRTLHTEAFF. As DNA, the CDR3 is TGTGCCAGCGGGCGTACACTTCACACTGAAGCTTTCTTT.

This rearrangement joins TRBV2 to TRBJ2-6; no definite D call. In germline, CDR1 is SNHLY, CDR2 FYNNEI. With 3 bases removed from V and 0 bases from J, the gap between germline ends came to 15 bases. The CDR3 runs 18 residues. As DNA, the CDR3 is TGTGCCAGCAGTGATTGGTTAGCTTTTAGCTCTGGGGCCAACGTCCTGACTTTC. Encoded protein: CASSDWLAFSSGANVLTF.

This chain links TRBV4-3 with TRBJ1-4, with 9 nucleotides matching TRBD1. The germline CDR1 and CDR2 sequences are LGHNA and YSLEER. The CDR3 is made up of 15 amino acids. V trimming: 5 bases; J trimming: 6 bases; junction bases outside the gene matches: 7. CDR3 in amino acids: CASSDPGQGHEKLFF. CDR3 DNA sequence: TGCGCCAGCAGCGACCCGGGACAGGGACATGAAAAACTGTTTTTT.

The V and J genes are TRBV11-2 and TRBJ2-3, with TRBD2 matching 9 bases. This CDR3 region has 19 residues. Trimming cost V 3 bases and J 2 bases; bases outside gene matches: 15. From germline, CDR1 is SGHAT and CDR2 FQNNGV. CDR3 in DNA: TGTGCCAGCAGCTTCCGGGGGCTAGCGGGGAACCGACCCACAGATACGCAGTATTTT. This codes for CASSFRGLAGNRPTDTQYF.

J is TRBJ2-1 and V is TRBV19, with D unclear. The CDR3 has 15 residues. Germline CDR1 LNHDA, CDR2 SQIVND (reference sequence). V shed 1 base and J shed 3 bases, with 10 bases lying between them. The chain's CDR3 is CASSIGPSFYNEQFF. The CDR3 region has the DNA TGTGCCAGTAGTATAGGTCCGTCCTTCTACAATGAGCAGTTCTTC.

The CDR3 region is CASSTPWGGTDEQYF. The CDR3 coding sequence is TGTGCCAGCAGCACCCCCTGGGGGGGAACCGACGAGCAGTACTTC. The rearrangement links TRBV7-2 to TRBJ2-7; 7 positions agree with TRBD2. The V segment lost 5 bases and the J segment 5 bases; nucleotides outside the gene matches: 12. This CDR3 region has 15 residues. Germline V gene lookup returns CDR1 SGHTA and CDR2 FQGNSA. Full variable domain (outside the CDR3, taken from reference TRBV7-2 and TRBJ2-7): GAGVSQSPSNKVTEKGKDVELRCDPISGHTALYWYRQSLGQGLEFLIYFQGNSAPDKSGLPSDRFSAERTGGSVSTLTIQRTQQEDSAVYLCASSTPWGGTDEQYFGPGTRLTVT.

The chain links TRBV7-3 to TRBJ2-3, with 10 bases that match TRBD2. V shed 5 bases and J 0 bases; nucleotides not matched to a gene: 14. Per the germline V gene, CDR1 is SGHTA and CDR2 is FQGTGA. The length of the CDR3 is 19 residues. CDR3 DNA sequence: TGTGCCAGCAGCGTCGGGGGCCCATATAGCGGGGGGAGCACAGATACGCAGTATTTT. This encodes CASSVGGPYSGGSTDTQYF.

The V and J genes are TRBV2 and TRBJ1-1; D might be TRBD1 (6 bases). Germline-derived CDR1 and CDR2 are SNHLY and FYNNEI. V was pared by 4 bases and J by 0 bases, with 12 bases between. CDR3 length: 15 residues. DNA of the CDR3: TGTGCCAGCAGTGCCCGGGACACCATGAACACTGAAGCTTTCTTT. This sequence encodes CASSARDTMNTEAFF.

This clone occurred a few times. The chain has TRBV6-6 and TRBJ1-2; 7 nucleotides match TRBD1. Germline CDR1 reads MNHNY; CDR2 reads SVGAGI (reference sequence). CDR3 size: 13 residues. V trimming: 5 bases; J trimming: 8 bases; junction bases outside the gene matches: 8. As DNA, the CDR3 is TGTGCCAGCAGTCAGACAGGGTCGGGGGGCTACACCTTC. Encoded protein: CASSQTGSGGYTF.

This rearrangement joins TRBV7-2 to TRBJ2-5; D is perhaps TRBD2 (5 bases). V lost 5 bases and J lost 4, with 20 bases in between. The CDR3 contains 16 residues. CDR1 and CDR2 (germline): SGHTA, FQGNSA. The CDR3 loop is CASSLGLTESGETQYF. The CDR3, as DNA: TGTGCCAGCAGCCTCGGACTCACCGAGTCGGGAGAGACCCAGTACTTC.

The gene calls are TRBV27 and TRBJ2-2; 7 bases align to TRBD1. Germline V CDR1 and CDR2: MNHEY, SMNVEV (reference sequence). V was clipped by 5 bases and J by 2 bases; unmatched bases: 5. This CDR3 region has 15 residues. The CDR3, as DNA: TGTGCCAGCAGTGCCCGACAGGGAAACACCGGGGAGCTGTTTTTT. Translation gives CASSARQGNTGELFF.

This clone was counted once. The chain employs TRBV7-2 and TRBJ1-1; no firm D call. CDR3 size: 14 residues. CDR1 is SGHTA, CDR2 FQGNSA, per germline. The germline V and J ends were trimmed by 3 bases and 1 base, with 9 bases remaining between them. The CDR3 protein is CASSFGSANTEAFF. In nucleotides, the CDR3 is TGTGCCAGCAGCTTCGGGTCGGCGAACACTGAAGCTTTCTTT.

V usage is TRBV5-5 and J usage is TRBJ1-6; D is undetermined. Germline-derived CDR1 and CDR2 are SGHKS and YYEKEE (reference sequence). CDR3 length equals 15 residues. The V and J ends lost 0 bases and 0 bases respectively, with 4 bases between them. Here the CDR3 DNA reads TGTGCCAGCAGCTTGGGGAGCTCCTATAATTCACCCCTCCACTTT. Protein product: CASSLGSSYNSPLHF. Filled out from reference TRBV5-5 and TRBJ1-6, the complete variable domain reads DAGVTQSPTHLIKTRGQQVTLRCSPISGHKSVSWYQQVLGQGPQFIFQYYEKEERGRGNFPDRFSARQFPNYSSELNVNALLLGDSALYLCASSLGSSYNSPLHFGNGTRLTVT.

The chain recombines TRBV10-3 with TRBJ2-1, with TRBD2 identical over 7 bases. This CDR3 is built from 15 residues. Germline loops: CDR1 ENHRY, CDR2 SYGVKD. J was trimmed by 3 bases and V by 7 bases; bases with no gene match: 9. The CDR3 sequence is CAITSSASGYNEQFF. CDR3 in DNA: TGTGCCATCACAAGTTCAGCTAGCGGCTACAATGAGCAGTTCTTC.

The J gene is TRBJ2-1, the V gene TRBV11-3, with D maybe TRBD1 (5 bases). Trimming shortened V by 3 bases and J by 6 bases, and 18 bases separated the two germline ends. The CDR3 totals 16 residues. Germline-derived CDR1 and CDR2 are SGHNT and YENEEA. DNA for the CDR3: TGTGCCAGCAGCTTGAATTCCCAGGGAAGCACCAATGAGCAGTTCTTC. It is translated as CASSLNSQGSTNEQFF.

The chain has TRBV14 and TRBJ2-7; 9 positions match TRBD1. The CDR3 extends over 14 amino acids. The ends lost 4 bases at V and 3 bases at J; junction bases unmatched: 4. CDR1 SGHDN and CDR2 FVKESK come from the germline V gene. CDR3: CASSPMTGGYEQYF. CDR3 DNA sequence: TGTGCCAGCAGCCCAATGACAGGGGGCTACGAGCAGTACTTC.

Regarding this clone: Other DNA sequences of this sample code for an identical CDR3. CDR3 coding DNA: TGTGCCTGGAGTGTACAGGGGGATCAGCCCCAGCATTTT. Residues: CAWSVQGDQPQHF. The rearrangement links TRBV30 to TRBJ1-5; 8 positions match TRBD1. CDR3 length equals 13 residues. Germline V gene sequence: CDR1 GTSNPN, CDR2 SVGIG (reference sequence). V shed 0 bases, J shed 5 bases, and the junction held 0 bases outside the gene matches.

The rearrangement links TRBV2 to TRBJ2-3; perhaps TRBD2 as D (6 bases). The germline V and J ends were trimmed by 10 bases and 5 bases, with 19 bases remaining between them. This CDR3 has 14 residues. Germline-derived CDR1 and CDR2 are SNHLY and FYNNEI. The CDR3 loop is CATSGLARGDTQYF. Written as DNA, the CDR3 is TGTGCCACCTCGGGGCTAGCGCGGGGAGATACGCAGTATTTT.

This chain connects TRBV11-2 to TRBJ2-3; 13 positions agree with TRBD2. CDR1 is SGHAT and CDR2 is FQNNGV in the germline V gene. The CDR3 runs 16 residues. The J segment lost 5 bases and the V segment lost 4 bases, leaving 6 bases of the junction unmatched. This CDR3 is CASSSRTSGGLDTQYF. In DNA form, the CDR3 reads TGTGCCAGCAGCTCGAGGACTAGCGGGGGTTTAGATACGCAGTATTTT.

This clone was observed a few times. The V and J genes are TRBV28 and TRBJ1-1; D uncertain. Deletions cut 4 bases from V and 0 bases from J, with 6 bases between. CDR1 and CDR2 (germline): MDHEN, SYDVKM. This CDR3 has 13 amino acids. The CDR3 protein is CASSSPVNTEAFF. CDR3 nucleotides: TGTGCCAGCAGTTCTCCAGTGAACACTGAAGCTTTCTTT.

This rearrangement joins TRBV6-5 to TRBJ1-4; D perhaps matches TRBD1 (5 bases). The CDR3 totals 12 residues. Germline V lookup: CDR1 MNHEY, CDR2 SVGAGI. V shed 5 bases and J shed 5 bases, with 6 bases lying between them. The CDR3 loop reads CASSDRNEKLFF. The CDR3 DNA follows: TGTGCCAGCAGTGACAGAAATGAAAAACTGTTTTTT.

This clone has only one observation. For the CDR3, the DNA is TGTGCCAGCAGCTTAGACGGAGGCATGAACACTGAAGCTTTCTTT. Protein sequence: CASSLDGGMNTEAFF. The V call is TRBV13, the J call TRBJ1-1; the D is unclear. Germline V gene data show CDR1 as PRHDT and CDR2 as FYEKMQ (reference sequence). The CDR3 consists of 15 residues. V was trimmed by 1 base and J by 0 bases, leaving 9 bases between them.